Each of the 22 T cell receptor beta chains below was sequenced from the same sample in a study of response to subunit inactivated influenza vaccine. TCRdb redid the calling of the RT-PCR reads with MiXCR, one entry per CDR3 protein. The top ten hold roughly 13% of the sample, which has hundreds of thousands of distinct CDR3 sequences, 6.5% to 8% seen once. The sample in question was PBMCs from blood, obtained less than 30 months after vaccination. These receptors were obtained from a man between 50 and 69 years old who received an inactivated influenza vaccine.

The gene calls are TRBV4-3 and TRBJ2-7, with TRBD2 identical over 9 bases. Trimming took 3 bases from V and 2 from J; bases not matched to a gene: 8. CDR1 and CDR2 from the germline V gene are LGHNA and YSLEER. The CDR3 loop spans 16 amino acids. Written as DNA, the CDR3 is TGCGCCAGCAGCCAGGATCTTAGCGGGAGTGCCTACGAGCAGTACTTC. Its translation is CASSQDLSGSAYEQYF.

This clonotype was seen more than once but under ten times. The chain combines TRBV5-1 with TRBJ1-2; D gene unclear. V lost 4 bases, J lost 2 bases, and 18 bases lay in between. Per the germline V gene, CDR1 is SGHRS and CDR2 is YFSETQ. This CDR3 contains 16 residues. CDR3 nucleotide sequence: TGCGCCAGCAGCCTAAGTAACTCCGGCCCCAACTATGGCTACACCTTC. Translation: CASSLSNSGPNYGYTF.

This clonotype has just a few counts. The V call is TRBV7-2, the J call TRBJ1-6, with D possibly matching TRBD1 (5 bases). V gave up 2 bases and J gave up 10 bases, with 12 bases separating them. CDR1 and CDR2 from the germline V gene are SGHTA and FQGNSA. The CDR3 runs 14 residues. Written as DNA, the CDR3 is TGTGCCAGCAGCTTAAAAGGGGATGGCTCACCCCTCCACTTT. Translation gives CASSLKGDGSPLHF. The variable domain in full, completed from reference TRBV7-2 and TRBJ1-6, reads GAGVSQSPSNKVTEKGKDVELRCDPISGHTALYWYRQSLGQGLEFLIYFQGNSAPDKSGLPSDRFSAERTGGSVSTLTIQRTQQEDSAVYLCASSLKGDGSPLHFGNGTRLTVT.

This clonotype was seen many times. The chain uses TRBV6-5 and TRBJ1-3; D is unclear. Germline CDR1 reads MNHEY; CDR2 reads SVGAGI. Trimming shortened V by 0 bases and J by 5 bases, and 8 bases separated the two germline ends. This CDR3 contains 14 residues. The CDR3 is CASSYSQQRNTIYF. DNA for the CDR3: TGTGCCAGCAGTTACTCGCAACAGAGAAACACCATATATTTT.

This clonotype showed up just a few times. CDR3 region: CASSLVTGGNSPLHF. In DNA form, the CDR3 reads TGTGCCAGCAGCTTAGTCACAGGTGGAAACTCACCCCTCCACTTT. The chain has TRBV7-2 and TRBJ1-6; D may be TRBD1 (5 bases). V lost 1 base to trimming and J lost 10 bases, with 14 bases between them. Germline V gives CDR1 SGHTA, CDR2 FQGNSA. The CDR3 is made up of 15 amino acids.

The chain links TRBV5-1 to TRBJ2-5; 8 bases align to TRBD1. V gave up 4 bases and J gave up 3 bases; unmatched junction bases: 5. Germline V gene lookup returns CDR1 SGHRS and CDR2 YFSETQ. The CDR3 has 14 amino acids. CDR3 loop: CASSRGQGEETQYF. CDR3 DNA: TGCGCCAGCAGCCGCGGACAGGGTGAAGAGACCCAGTACTTC.

This clonotype was counted between two and nine times. The J gene is TRBJ2-1, the V gene TRBV10-1; TRBD2 matches at 9 bases. This CDR3 is built from 15 residues. The ends lost 3 bases at V and 6 bases at J; junction bases unmatched: 6. Germline V gene lookup returns CDR1 WNHNN and CDR2 SYGVQD (reference sequence). The chain's CDR3 is CASSDQRGATNEQFF. The CDR3 region has the DNA TGCGCCAGCAGTGACCAGCGGGGGGCCACCAATGAGCAGTTCTTC.

The CDR3 loop is CASSIRDSNQPQHF. The CDR3 DNA reads as TGCGCCAGCAGCATCCGGGATAGCAATCAGCCCCAGCATTTT. V gene TRBV4-1 combines with J gene TRBJ1-5; no clear D gene. Germline V gene sequence: CDR1 MGHRA, CDR2 YSYEKL. Trimming cost V 5 bases and J 0 bases, with 8 bases left between them. The CDR3 has 14 amino acids.

This clonotype was picked up a small number of times. The gene calls are TRBV12-3 or TRBV12-4 and TRBJ2-7; perhaps TRBD1 as D (5 bases). CDR3 size: 13 residues. Trimming removed 3 bases at V and 5 bases at J, with 11 bases between. CDR3 region: CASSLQGFHEQYF. DNA of the CDR3: TGTGCCAGCAGTTTGCAGGGCTTCCACGAGCAGTACTTC.

This chain uses TRBV14 with TRBJ2-7, with 7 bases identical to TRBD1. CDR3 length: 15 amino acids. The trim removed 4 bases at V and 3 bases at J, leaving 9 bases unmatched. Germline CDR1 reads SGHDN; CDR2 reads FVKESK. As DNA, the CDR3 is TGTGCCAGCAGCCGAAGAGGGACAGAGGGCTACGAGCAGTACTTC. Encoded protein: CASSRRGTEGYEQYF.

This clonotype was counted only a few times. This chain joins TRBV6-1 and TRBJ2-2, with no clear D. V lost 5 bases, J lost 2 bases, and 12 bases lay in between. The germline V gene has CDR1 MNHNS and CDR2 SASEGT. The CDR3 has 15 amino acids. In DNA form, the CDR3 reads TGTGCCAGCAGTCGGCAGGTGGAAAACACCGGGGAGCTGTTTTTT. Its translation is CASSRQVENTGELFF.

Written as DNA, the CDR3 is TGTGCCAGCAGCCGTGGGGACAGGGTGGACGAGCAGTACTTC. This translates into CASSRGDRVDEQYF. The rearrangement joins TRBV2 to TRBJ2-7, with 9 bases that match TRBD1. The CDR3 contains 14 residues. J was trimmed by 5 bases and V by 6 bases; bases with no gene match: 8. Germline V gene data show CDR1 as SNHLY and CDR2 as FYNNEI.

The rearrangement uses TRBV19 and TRBJ2-5; D may match TRBD1 or TRBD2 (6 bases each). Germline lookup yields CDR1 LNHDA and CDR2 SQIVND (reference sequence). V was trimmed by 5 bases and J by 5 bases, leaving 18 bases between them. The CDR3 has 15 residues. As DNA, the CDR3 is TGTGCCAGTAGTGCCCCGGGGGCCTTATGGGAGACCCAGTACTTC. Its translation: CASSAPGALWETQYF.

This clonotype was picked up a small number of times. The V gene is TRBV29-1, the J gene TRBJ2-5, with TRBD1 as a possible D gene (6 bases). The CDR3 runs 14 residues. V dropped 3 bases and J dropped 0 bases, with 11 bases sitting between them. Germline V gene lookup returns CDR1 SQVTM and CDR2 ANQGSEA. Here the CDR3 reads CSVDGRGDQETQYF. DNA of the CDR3: TGCAGCGTTGATGGCAGGGGAGACCAAGAGACCCAGTACTTC. Complete variable domain (other parts from reference TRBV29-1 and TRBJ2-5): SAVISQKPSRDICQRGTSLTIQCQVDSQVTMMFWYRQQPGQSLTLIATANQGSEATYESGFVIDKFPISRPNLTFSTLTVSNMSPEDSSIYLCSVDGRGDQETQYFGPGTRLLVL.

V usage is TRBV27 and J usage is TRBJ2-5; D might be TRBD2 (6 bases). V shed 4 bases and J shed 4 bases, with 19 bases lying between them. This CDR3 has 16 residues. Germline CDR1 is MNHEY and CDR2 is SMNVEV (reference sequence). CDR3 loop: CASSSRWGVPGETQYF. CDR3 DNA sequence: TGTGCCAGCAGTTCCCGGTGGGGGGTTCCAGGAGAGACCCAGTACTTC.

With respect to this clonotype: Sequence at one end of the junction differs from germline and may be a read error. J is TRBJ1-5 and V is TRBV2; D remains unclear. The CDR3 contains 18 residues. Germline V gene data show CDR1 as SNHLY and CDR2 as FYNNEI. The CDR3 DNA follows: TGTGCCCGCAGTTTAGGTGTATTGGGCAGGAGCAGAAATCAGCCCCAGCATTTT. Its translation is CARSLGVLGRSRNQPQHF. Full variable domain (outside the CDR3, taken from reference TRBV2 and TRBJ1-5): EPEVTQTPSHQVTQMGQEVILRCVPISNHLYFYWYRQILGQKVEFLVSFYNNEISEKSEIFDDQFSVERPDGSNFTLKIRSTKLEDSAMYFCARSLGVLGRSRNQPQHFGDGTRLSIL.

In its sample, this clonotype was seen many times. The chain uses TRBV12-3 or TRBV12-4 and TRBJ2-6; possibly TRBD1 for D (5 bases). This CDR3 is 21 amino acids long. Trimming shortened V by 3 bases and J by 4 bases, and 28 bases separated the two germline ends. CDR3 bases: TGTGCCAGCAGTTTCCTTCTTGGGGCAGGAAAACCCGGTAAGGGGGCCAACGTCCTGACTTTC. Amino acid sequence: CASSFLLGAGKPGKGANVLTF.

This clonotype was found many times. V is TRBV20-1 and J is TRBJ1-5; D is unclear. The CDR3 extends over 13 amino acids. Germline CDR1 reads DFQATT; CDR2 reads SNEGSKA (reference sequence). Trimming removed 3 bases from V and 5 bases from J, with 11 bases in between. CDR3 nucleotides: TGCAGTGCTAGGGGTCAGAACGATCAGCCCCAGCATTTT. Translated: CSARGQNDQPQHF.

The genes are TRBV9 and TRBJ2-2, with TRBD2 identical over 7 bases. The CDR3 runs to 15 residues. Germline V lookup: CDR1 SGDLS, CDR2 YYNGEE. V trimming: 3 bases; J trimming: 2 bases; junction bases outside the gene matches: 4. The CDR3 loop reads CASSAGGLNTGELFF. The CDR3 DNA sequence: TGTGCCAGCAGCGCCGGGGGACTAAACACCGGGGAGCTGTTTTTT.

This clonotype was seen a few times. The chain joins TRBV7-2 to TRBJ2-1; 7 positions match TRBD2. The CDR3 runs to 15 residues. Germline V lookup: CDR1 SGHTA, CDR2 FQGNSA. V gave up 7 bases and J gave up 1 base; unmatched junction bases: 7. CDR3 nucleotides: TGTGCCAGCACCTCGGGGGGTCGGTCCTACAATGAGCAGTTCTTC. Protein product: CASTSGGRSYNEQFF.

This clonotype occurred a few times. CDR3 sequence reads: CASSLGGTGEQYF. CDR3 sequence (DNA): TGTGCCAGCAGCTTAGGGGGCACGGGCGAGCAGTACTTC. The genes are TRBV7-2 and TRBJ2-7, with a possible D match to TRBD1 (5 bases). The CDR3 spans 13 residues. CDR1 is SGHTA and CDR2 is FQGNSA in the germline V gene. The germline V and J ends were trimmed by 1 base and 6 bases, with 10 bases remaining between them.

This clonotype was observed at least ten times. V gene TRBV4-1 combines with J gene TRBJ1-2, with a weak D call TRBD1 (5 bases). Between the trimmed V and J ends, which lost 0 bases and 11 bases, there was a span of 19 bases. The CDR3 extends over 15 amino acids. CDR1 and CDR2 (germline): MGHRA, YSYEKL. The CDR3: CASSQDINLGTGYTF. CDR3 nucleotide sequence: TGCGCCAGCAGCCAAGATATTAATTTAGGGACTGGGTACACCTTC.